These 12 T cell receptor beta chains originate from one sample sequenced in a study of neurological immune-mediated disorders. Each CDR3 protein is one row after TCRdb ran MiXCR on the 5' RACE reads. The sample yields about 50,000 distinct CDR3 sequences, about 9.1% seen once. As for time point: longitudinal time-point 1 (baseline). Material: PBMCs. The receptors originated from a middle-aged woman in good health.

Turning to this clonotype: This may be a read error: a much more frequent sequence differs by one nucleotide. This chain links TRBV20-1 with TRBJ2-3; TRBD1 is a possible D gene (6 bases). Germline loops: CDR1 DFQATT, CDR2 SNEGSKA (reference sequence). The CDR3 runs to 11 residues. Between the trimmed V and J ends, which lost 5 bases and 14 bases, there was a span of 17 bases. The chain's CDR3 is CSAVPVQGLYF. In nucleotides, the CDR3 is TGCAGTGCTGTACCGGTACAGGGTTTGTATTTT.

Ten or more counts support this clonotype. V gene TRBV5-1 combines with J gene TRBJ2-3; D may be TRBD2 (5 bases). The CDR3 runs 17 residues. Germline V lookup: CDR1 SGHRS, CDR2 YFSETQ. V dropped 5 bases and J dropped 1 base, with 20 bases sitting between them. CDR3 residues: CASRADSEARGTDTQYF. The CDR3 coding sequence is TGCGCCAGCAGGGCTGACTCGGAAGCGAGGGGCACAGATACGCAGTATTTT.

In its sample, this clonotype was seen many times. J is TRBJ2-3 and V is TRBV27; 13 nucleotides align to TRBD2. The CDR3 extends over 18 amino acids. V dropped 4 bases and J dropped 2; count of bases not matched to a gene: 9. The germline V gene encodes CDR1 MNHEY and CDR2 SMNVEV (reference sequence). The CDR3 protein is CASSSRRLAGGLTDTQYF. CDR3 coding DNA: TGTGCCAGCAGTTCCCGACGACTAGCGGGAGGACTCACAGATACGCAGTATTTT.

This clonotype appeared many times. This chain uses TRBV29-1 with TRBJ2-7; the D call may be TRBD1 or TRBD2 (5 bases each). The germline gives CDR1 SQVTM, CDR2 ANQGSEA. The CDR3 loop spans 11 amino acids. V was clipped by 4 bases and J by 6 bases, with 10 bases between them. CDR3 coding DNA: TGCAGCGTTGGTGGGGGAGCCGAGCAGTACTTC. This codes for CSVGGGAEQYF.

This clonotype has ten or more counts. V is TRBV5-1 and J is TRBJ1-4, with D maybe TRBD1 (5 bases). The CDR3 consists of 15 residues. The ends were cut back, 2 bases at V and 10 bases at J, with 18 bases in the middle. Germline CDR1 is SGHRS and CDR2 is YFSETQ. CDR3 in DNA: TGCGCCAGCAGCTTCAGTACAGGTGGGGTCGGAAAACTGTTTTTT. Its translation is CASSFSTGGVGKLFF.

This clonotype showed up many times. The DNA for the CDR3 is TGTGCCAGCAGCTTAGCCACTTTTTCCGGAGCCCAGTACTTC. Amino acids: CASSLATFSGAQYF. The chain has TRBV7-2 and TRBJ2-5; D is uncertain. Between the trimmed V and J ends, which lost 0 bases and 9 bases, there was a span of 14 bases. Germline lookup yields CDR1 SGHTA and CDR2 FQGNSA. This CDR3 region has 14 residues. Full variable domain (outside the CDR3, taken from reference TRBV7-2 and TRBJ2-5): GAGVSQSPSNKVTEKGKDVELRCDPISGHTALYWYRQSLGQGLEFLIYFQGNSAPDKSGLPSDRFSAERTGGSVSTLTIQRTQQEDSAVYLCASSLATFSGAQYFGPGTRLLVL.

The CDR3 sequence is CASSLNGGLWETQYF. The CDR3 bases are TGTGCCAGCAGCTTAAATGGGGGGCTCTGGGAGACCCAGTACTTC. V and J are TRBV7-2 and TRBJ2-5, with D perhaps matching TRBD1 or TRBD2 (6 bases each). The germline V gene has CDR1 SGHTA and CDR2 FQGNSA. Trimming removed 2 bases at V and 5 bases at J, with 15 bases between. This CDR3 comprises 15 residues.

This clonotype was seen ten or more times. V gene TRBV4-3 combines with J gene TRBJ1-1, with D maybe TRBD1 (6 bases). CDR3 size: 15 residues. The germline CDR1 and CDR2 sequences are LGHNA and YSLEER. Trimming stripped 0 bases from V and 5 bases from J, with 13 bases between. The CDR3 nucleotides are TGCGCCAGCAGCCAAGAACTAGGGGGTGGTACTGAAGCTTTCTTT. Residues: CASSQELGGGTEAFF.

This clonotype showed up many times. The rearrangement joins TRBV20-1 to TRBJ1-6, with D hard to call. Trimming shortened V by 2 bases and J by 5 bases, and 7 bases separated the two germline ends. Germline V gives CDR1 DFQATT, CDR2 SNEGSKA (reference sequence). The CDR3 has 13 residues. The CDR3 reads CSARRSDNSPLHF. The CDR3 nucleotides are TGCAGTGCTAGAAGATCAGATAATTCACCCCTCCACTTT.

At least ten counts were recorded for this clonotype. The CDR3 DNA sequence: TGCAGTGAAGTCCGGGGTGAGACCCAGTACTTC. This gives the protein CSEVRGETQYF. This chain links TRBV20-1 with TRBJ2-5, with TRBD2 as a possible D gene (5 bases). The CDR3 runs 11 residues. CDR1 and CDR2 (germline): DFQATT, SNEGSKA (reference sequence). The ends were cut back, 7 bases at V and 5 bases at J, with 11 bases in the middle.

This clonotype was counted ten times or more. The CDR3 region has the DNA TGTGCCAGCAGGGGACAGACTAGCGGGGGCACAGATACGCAGTATTTT. It is translated as CASRGQTSGGTDTQYF. The V and J genes are TRBV5-5 and TRBJ2-3; TRBD2 aligns across 11 bases. This CDR3 spans 16 amino acids. The J segment lost 1 base and the V segment lost 5 bases, leaving 6 bases of the junction unmatched. Per the germline V gene, CDR1 is SGHKS and CDR2 is YYEKEE (reference sequence).

This clonotype was recorded many times. The CDR3: CSARLGGPSTEAFF. As DNA, the CDR3 is TGCAGTGCTAGGCTCGGAGGGCCTAGCACTGAAGCTTTCTTT. The chain carries TRBV20-1 and TRBJ1-1; D remains ambiguous. V was clipped by 3 bases and J by 4 bases, with 15 bases between them. CDR1 and CDR2 (germline): DFQATT, SNEGSKA (reference sequence). The length of the CDR3 is 14 residues.